This T cell receptor beta chain was documented in a study of T cell responses to AZD1222 COVID-19 vaccine listed by TCRdb under 2021. For the wider study: AZD1222 recipients given second doses at about 4 weeks or at about 12 weeks were pooled, since spike-specific TCR depth and breadth were not found to differ between the two schedules. TCR sequencing was performed for roughly 250 trial participants, of whom around 200 were given two doses of AZD1222 and some 26 were given two doses of MenACWY control vaccine. Trial participants were enrolled by age into 18-55, 56-69 and 70-plus year subgroups, with around 150, 28 and 57 TCR-sequenced participants respectively.

This clone was recorded only once. Its antigen specificity is not known. No per-base quality is available; no much larger clone lies one base away. The paper as a whole reports these results and caveats: In the small 56-69-year group, the increase in depth fell short of significance, most likely because of low power. Because no day 14 peak-response samples were available, repertoires were characterized only after the peak T cell response. A significant rise in spike-specific TCR breadth and depth was observed after two AZD1222 doses relative to day 0 and relative to MenACWY recipients. Most participants were white British and females outnumbered males, and the authors suggested that clonal diversity may have been underestimated. Conclusions about previously exposed vaccinees are limited, since just a handful of AZD1222 recipients were seropositive for SARS-CoV-2 at baseline. Epitopes outside the regions mutated in the B.1.351 and B.1.1.7 variants were reportedly recognized by nearly half of the unique spike-specific TCRs. The vaccine-associated CD4 TCRs covered the entire spike protein, and the dominant responses fell in regions 160-218 and 743-854.

The sample's time point label, decoded: baseline before first vaccination. The vaccinee samples were drawn from two UK trials, COV001 and COV002, one of which was a single-blind randomized controlled phase 2/3 trial testing AZD1222 (ChAdOx1 nCoV-19) in healthy adults. For TCRbeta chain sequencing, PBMC samples were collected from trial participants at day 0 and at day 28 after the second dose. Cut back by 2 bases and 3 bases, the V and J ends lie 14 bases apart. Inclusive of the bounding cysteine and phenylalanine, the CDR3 is 14 residues long. This entry keeps only the CDR3 DNA: 42 bases, framed from base 1. The germline V gene encodes CDR1 GTSNPN and CDR2 SVGIG (reference sequence). The CDR3 regions of human TCRbeta chains were subjected to immunosequencing. As for how the authors treated the data: Repertoire TCRs were matched against a reference library of SARS-CoV-2-specific TCRs generated with the MIRA antigen-specificity platform. Breadth was defined as the fraction of unique TCRs that were SARS-CoV-2-associated. Depth was defined as the fraction of total T cells that were SARS-CoV-2-associated. Using the MIRA data, each spike-specific TCR was assigned both to the spike region to which the TCR was reactive and to a CD4 or CD8 class. Log10-transformed breadth and depth values were compared by one-way ANOVA with Sidak's multiple comparisons tests. Entries here come from immuneACCESS through TCRdb and include only in-frame sequences with V and J called. Some clones fail to appear in such tables; in the studies checked, an unresolved V gene covers under half of the shortfall, and the cause of the remainder is unknown. Clonal size and the V and J genes are those of that table, whereas D and trimming came from the DNA. The sample table lists about 110,000 clones, around 86% of them with a count of one. About 1.2% of the sample is in the top ten clones.

Source: peripheral blood, taken on day 0 of AZD1222 vaccination. Rearrangement joined TRBV30 to TRBJ2-7; perhaps TRBD1 is the D gene, with 5 bases matching. The sequence derives from an adult in good health. The CDR3 corresponds to CAWSRPDTYYEQYF. The nucleotides read TGTGCCTGGAGTCGTCCGGACACCTACTACGAGCAGTACTTC.